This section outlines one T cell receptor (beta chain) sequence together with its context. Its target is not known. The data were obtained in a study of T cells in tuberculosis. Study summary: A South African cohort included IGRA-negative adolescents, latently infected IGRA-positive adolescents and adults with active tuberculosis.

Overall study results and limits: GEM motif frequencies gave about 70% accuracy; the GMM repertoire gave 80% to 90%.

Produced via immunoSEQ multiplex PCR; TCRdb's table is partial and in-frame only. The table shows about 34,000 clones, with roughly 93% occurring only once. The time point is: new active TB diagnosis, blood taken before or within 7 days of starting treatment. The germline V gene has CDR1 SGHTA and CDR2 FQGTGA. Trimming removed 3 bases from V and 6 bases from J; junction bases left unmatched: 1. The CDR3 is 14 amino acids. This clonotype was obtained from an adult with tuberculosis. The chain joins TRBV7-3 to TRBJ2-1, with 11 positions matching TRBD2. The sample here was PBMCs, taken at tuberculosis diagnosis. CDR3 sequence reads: CASSFLAGGNEQFF. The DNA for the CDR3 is TGTGCCAGCAGCTTTCTAGCGGGGGGCAATGAGCAGTTCTTC.